Listed here are 32 T cell receptor beta chains from one sample, sequenced in a study of spatial heterogeneity in lung cancer. Study-level findings and limits: Tumor mutation count correlated with how many alpha and beta TCRs expanded intratumorally.

Their recognized antigens are unknown. Regarding time point: sample taken at primary tumor resection. Using its own MiXCR run on the 5' RACE reads, TCRdb lists one record per CDR3 protein. The top ten clones hold roughly 29% of a sample with about 820 distinct CDR3 sequences, approximately 7% of them seen once. The specimen comprised lung tumor tissue, sampled at surgery. All receptors derive from a female donor with early-stage non-small cell lung cancer.

This clonotype was seen a few times. This beta chain represents an off-target read in a library built for alpha chains; its size is of limited meaning. The chain employs TRBV7-9 and TRBJ2-1; D unclear. V was trimmed by 2 bases and J by 0 bases, leaving 8 bases between them. This CDR3 has 15 residues. CDR1 and CDR2 from the germline V gene are SEHNR and FQNEAQ (reference sequence). The CDR3, as DNA: TGTGCCAGCAGCTTATTAGGTCCCTCCTACAATGAGCAGTTCTTC. It translates to CASSLLGPSYNEQFF.

Relative to its sample, this clonotype is medium-sized (0.01 to 0.1%). Little can be read into the size of this beta chain, an off-target read in a library designed for alpha chains. The chain is built from TRBV7-8 and TRBJ2-7; 9 positions agree with TRBD1. Germline V lookup: CDR1 SGHVS, CDR2 FQNEAQ. The junction had 5 bases not matched to a gene; V was cut back by 4 bases and J by 7 bases. The CDR3 extends over 13 amino acids. CDR3 bases: TGTGCCAGCAGCTCGGGACAGGGTGCGGAGCAGTACTTC. It translates to CASSSGQGAEQYF. The whole variable domain, remainder taken from reference TRBV7-8 and TRBJ2-7, is GAGVSQSPRYKVAKRGQDVALRCDPISGHVSLFWYQQALGQGPEFLTYFQNEAQLDKSGLPSDRFFAERPEGSVSTLKIQRTQQEDSAVYLCASSSGQGAEQYFGPGTRLTVT.

In its sample, this clonotype ranks as large. A library made for alpha chains picked up this beta chain off target, so its size means little. The chain combines TRBV29-1 with TRBJ2-3; the D gene is possibly TRBD2 (5 bases). V shed 6 bases and J shed 2 bases, with 12 bases lying between them. Germline V gene data show CDR1 as SQVTM and CDR2 as ANQGSEA. The CDR3 is 13 amino acids. This chain's CDR3 is CSVVDGNTDTQYF. CDR3 sequence (DNA): TGCAGCGTCGTGGACGGGAACACAGATACGCAGTATTTT.

This clonotype counts as large (0.1 to 1%). The library was designed around alpha chains, so this beta chain is a stray read whose abundance carries little weight. The V call is TRBV27, the J call TRBJ2-1; 16 nucleotides agree with TRBD2. V was pared by 6 bases and J by 1 base, with 9 bases of the junction left unmatched. Germline loops: CDR1 MNHEY, CDR2 SMNVEV (reference sequence). This CDR3 spans 19 amino acids. Here the CDR3 reads CASRPPSGLAGGSYNEQFF. The CDR3 DNA sequence: TGTGCCAGCAGGCCCCCCTCGGGACTAGCGGGGGGGTCCTACAATGAGCAGTTCTTC.

By sample fraction, this clonotype is medium-sized. This beta chain lies outside the target of a library built for alpha chains; its clone size means little. CDR3 amino acids: CASSPTLAGVSYEQYF. The CDR3 DNA sequence: TGCGCCAGCAGTCCAACGCTAGCGGGAGTTTCCTACGAGCAGTACTTC. The chain has TRBV5-1 and TRBJ2-7, with 10 bases lining up with TRBD2. The germline gives CDR1 SGHRS, CDR2 YFSETQ. V trimming: 5 bases; J trimming: 1 base; junction bases outside the gene matches: 9. This CDR3 contains 16 residues.

This clonotype occurred many times. Little can be read into the size of this beta chain, an off-target read in a library designed for alpha chains. The J gene is TRBJ2-2, the V gene TRBV5-1; TRBD2 agrees at 8 bases. This CDR3 spans 15 amino acids. After removal of 2 bases from V and 5 bases from J, the junction contained 5 bases not matched to a gene. Germline loops: CDR1 SGHRS, CDR2 YFSETQ. CDR3 nucleotide sequence: TGCGCCAGCAGCTTTAGCGGGGCCGGAACCGGGGAGCTGTTTTTT. Encoded protein: CASSFSGAGTGELFF.

This clonotype is medium-sized by share. Within a library made for alpha chains, this beta chain is off target, and its count is uninformative. V and J are TRBV5-4 and TRBJ2-3, with TRBD2 as a possible D gene (6 bases). Germline V gene data show CDR1 as SGHNT and CDR2 as YYREEE (reference sequence). The CDR3 loop spans 15 amino acids. Trimming shortened V by 5 bases and J by 14 bases, and 27 bases separated the two germline ends. CDR3 coding DNA: TGTGCCAGCAGGATATACCGGGACTCGTACACCAAAGGGTATTTT. Protein: CASRIYRDSYTKGYF.

This clonotype is medium-sized (0.01 to 0.1%) by share. A library made for alpha chains picked up this beta chain off target, so its size means little. V and J are TRBV3-1 and TRBJ2-1; 9 bases match TRBD2. The length of the CDR3 is 17 residues. J lost 8 bases, V lost 0 bases, and 11 bases had no gene match. From germline, CDR1 is LGHDT and CDR2 YNNKEL (reference sequence). This CDR3 is CASSQDEGGGAFDEQFF. The CDR3 bases are TGTGCCAGCAGCCAAGACGAGGGCGGGGGGGCCTTCGATGAGCAGTTCTTC.

The count of this clonotype is one. This beta chain is off target for a library built for alpha chains, so its abundance means little. V is TRBV13 and J is TRBJ1-4; possibly TRBD1 for D (6 bases). Per the germline V gene, CDR1 is PRHDT and CDR2 is FYEKMQ (reference sequence). The V gene lost 4 bases and the J gene lost 9 bases, with 15 bases spanning the gap. This CDR3 has 14 amino acids. The DNA of the CDR3 is TGTGCCAGCAGCTCCCACGGGGGCGAGAAAAAACTGTTTTTT. It encodes CASSSHGGEKKLFF.

Relative to its sample, this clonotype is medium-sized. The library was designed around alpha chains, so this beta chain is a stray read whose abundance carries little weight. The chain links TRBV9 to TRBJ2-7; TRBD2 aligns across 11 bases. Germline V gives CDR1 SGDLS, CDR2 YYNGEE. Trimming removed 4 bases from V and 0 bases from J; junction bases left unmatched: 3. The CDR3 loop spans 15 amino acids. DNA of the CDR3: TGTGCCAGCAGCCCTAGCGGGGGGAGCTCCTACGAGCAGTACTTC. The encoded protein is CASSPSGGSSYEQYF.

Relative to its sample, this clonotype is medium-sized. Because this beta chain is a stray read in a library intended to capture alpha chains, its abundance should not be given much weight. The chain joins TRBV19 to TRBJ2-1, with 12 bases matching TRBD2. Germline trimming cut 4 bases from V and 3 bases from J; bases unmatched to any gene: 4. This CDR3 spans 16 amino acids. CDR1 and CDR2 (germline): LNHDA, SQIVND (reference sequence). The CDR3 spells CASSRLAGVVYNEQFF. The DNA of the CDR3 is TGTGCCAGTAGTAGACTAGCGGGAGTTGTCTACAATGAGCAGTTCTTC.

This clonotype is deemed large (0.1 to 1%). This beta chain slipped into a library made for alpha chains as a stray read, so its size is not meaningful. The CDR3 DNA sequence: TGTGCCAGCAGCTTAGCGCTAGGGATCGATACGCAGTATTTT. Its protein is CASSLALGIDTQYF. The chain carries TRBV7-2 and TRBJ2-3; D unclear. The ends were cut back, 0 bases at V and 6 bases at J, with 10 bases in the middle. The CDR3 is 14 amino acids. Germline CDR1 and CDR2: SGHTA and FQGNSA.

As concerns this clonotype: A read error may be the cause here, since a much bigger clone is one base away. Little can be read into the size of this beta chain, an off-target read in a library designed for alpha chains. The chain employs TRBV30 and TRBJ2-2; either TRBD1 or TRBD2 may fit D (5 bases each). CDR1 is GTSNPN, CDR2 SVGIG, per germline (reference sequence). CDR3 size: 15 residues. V shed 4 bases and J shed 0 bases, with 12 bases lying between them. The CDR3 region has the DNA TGTGCCTGGAAACTCTGGGGGACGAACACCGGGGAGCTGTTTTTT. This encodes CAWKLWGTNTGELFF.

In this sample, this clonotype is large. Within a library made for alpha chains, this beta chain is off target, and its count is uninformative. The chain has TRBV9 and TRBJ2-6; D ambiguous. Germline CDR1 SGDLS, CDR2 YYNGEE. V lost 2 bases, J lost 0 bases, and 6 bases lay in between. The CDR3 length is 15 residues. In DNA, the CDR3 is TGTGCCAGCAGCGTTGGGGACTCTGGGGCCAACGTCCTGACTTTC. This encodes CASSVGDSGANVLTF. The full variable domain, in which reference TRBV9 and TRBJ2-6 provide the parts outside the CDR3, is DSGVTQTPKHLITATGQRVTLRCSPRSGDLSVYWYQQSLDQGLQFLIQYYNGEERAKGNILERFSAQQFPDLHSELNLSSLELGDSALYFCASSVGDSGANVLTFGAGSRLTVL.

A note on this clonotype: This beta chain is a stray read from a library made for alpha chains; its abundance is not meaningful. This chain joins TRBV4-3 and TRBJ2-1; D is uncertain. Germline values: CDR1 LGHNA, CDR2 YSLEER. The V end lost 0 bases, the J end lost 10 bases, and 10 bases lay between the germline ends. This CDR3 comprises 13 residues. The CDR3 region has the DNA TGCGCCAGCAGCCAAGAGTATTTGTGGGAGCAGTTCTTC. Amino acids: CASSQEYLWEQFF.

By proportion, this clonotype is large. For a library built for alpha chains, this beta chain is a stray read; little rests on its size. The CDR3 coding sequence is TGTGCCAGCAGCTGGGGACTAGCGGGGGGGCTCTTTGAGCAGTTCTTC. Protein sequence: CASSWGLAGGLFEQFF. The rearrangement uses TRBV7-2 and TRBJ2-1; 16 nucleotides match TRBD2. Germline CDR1 and CDR2: SGHTA and FQGNSA. V gave up 4 bases and J gave up 9 bases; unmatched junction bases: 6. The CDR3 sequence is 16 residues long.

By its share, this clonotype is medium-sized. Because this beta chain is a stray read in a library intended to capture alpha chains, its abundance should not be given much weight. The gene calls are TRBV9 and TRBJ2-2, with 8 bases identical to TRBD2. The CDR3 totals 17 residues. The J segment lost 4 bases and the V segment lost 0 bases, leaving 8 bases of the junction unmatched. The germline V gene has CDR1 SGDLS and CDR2 YYNGEE. CDR3 protein: CASSVGGAGVPTGELFF. The CDR3, as DNA: TGTGCCAGCAGCGTAGGAGGAGCGGGGGTTCCCACCGGGGAGCTGTTTTTT.

This clonotype qualifies as large. This beta chain appears as a stray read in a library generated for alpha chains; its size is not informative. The V gene is TRBV20-1, the J gene TRBJ2-1, with 7 positions matching TRBD2. The V segment lost 3 bases and the J segment 9 bases; nucleotides outside the gene matches: 17. CDR3 length equals 16 residues. Germline V gene data show CDR1 as DFQATT and CDR2 as SNEGSKA (reference sequence). As DNA, the CDR3 is TGCAGTGCTAGGGACCTTCGCGGGAGCGTCCCCTTTGAGCAGTTCTTC. This gives the protein CSARDLRGSVPFEQFF.

This clonotype is medium-sized by share. This beta chain lies outside the target of a library built for alpha chains; its clone size means little. The chain employs TRBV2 and TRBJ2-7, with D possibly TRBD1 on 5 matching bases. Germline-derived CDR1 and CDR2 are SNHLY and FYNNEI. The ends were cut back, 10 bases at V and 0 bases at J, with 13 bases in the middle. The CDR3 consists of 13 residues. CDR3: CATTLQVSYEQYF. The CDR3 bases are TGTGCCACCACACTACAGGTCTCCTACGAGCAGTACTTC.

This clonotype is medium-sized within its sample. This beta chain came through as a stray read in a library set up for alpha chains, and its size says little. The genes are TRBV5-1 and TRBJ2-1; possibly TRBD2 for D (6 bases). The ends were cut back, 2 bases at V and 7 bases at J, with 25 bases in the middle. CDR3 length equals 18 residues. Germline loops: CDR1 SGHRS, CDR2 YFSETQ. The CDR3 sequence is CASSFSVVPRESLNEQFF. In nucleotides, the CDR3 is TGCGCCAGCAGCTTTTCCGTCGTACCCCGGGAGTCCCTAAATGAGCAGTTCTTC.

This clonotype ranks as medium-sized. This beta chain was picked up by a library intended for alpha chains and is off target, so its count carries little meaning. The V gene is TRBV27, the J gene TRBJ2-2; D unresolved. V was shortened by 0 bases and J by 2 bases, with 10 bases between the two germline ends. The CDR3 spans 16 residues. Germline-derived CDR1 and CDR2 are MNHEY and SMNVEV (reference sequence). Here the CDR3 reads CASSLSIGQNTGELFF. The CDR3 nucleotides read TGTGCCAGCAGTTTATCGATCGGTCAAAACACCGGGGAGCTGTTTTTT.

By share of the sample, this clonotype is medium-sized. This beta chain is a stray sequence in a library constructed for alpha chains; its clone size is not meaningful. This chain uses TRBV6-2 or TRBV6-3 with TRBJ2-1; unclear D gene. V was shortened by 0 bases and J by 8 bases, with 11 bases between the two germline ends. The germline V gene has CDR1 MNHEY and CDR2 SVGEGT. CDR3 size: 14 residues. CDR3 bases: TGTGCCAGCAGTTACTCGTCACCTAGTCATGAGCAGTTCTTC. This codes for CASSYSSPSHEQFF.

By sample fraction, this clonotype is medium-sized. As an off-target read in a library built for alpha chains, this beta chain has a frequency of little significance. The CDR3 DNA reads TGCAGTGCTGGCCCAACGAGGGAGCAGTTCTTC. Its protein product is CSAGPTREQFF. The V gene is TRBV20-1, the J gene TRBJ2-1, with D unresolved. Germline assignment: CDR1 DFQATT and CDR2 SNEGSKA (reference sequence). This CDR3 has 11 residues. The V and J ends lost 5 bases and 10 bases respectively, with 12 bases between them.

With regard to this clonotype: This beta chain slipped into a library made for alpha chains as a stray read, so its size is not meaningful. The chain employs TRBV7-3 and TRBJ2-2, with D uncertain. This CDR3 spans 13 amino acids. V lost 1 base to trimming and J lost 6 bases, with 6 bases between them. The germline gives CDR1 SGHTA, CDR2 FQGTGA. The CDR3 DNA sequence: TGTGCCAGCAGCTTAAACGGAGCCGGGGAGCTGTTTTTT. This translates into CASSLNGAGELFF. Together with reference TRBV7-3 and TRBJ2-2, the CDR3 gives the full variable domain: GAGVSQTPSNKVTEKGKYVELRCDPISGHTALYWYRQSLGQGPEFLIYFQGTGAADDSGLPNDRFFAVRPEGSVSTLKIQRTERGDSAVYLCASSLNGAGELFFGEGSRLTVL.

A note on this clonotype: Found in a library prepared for alpha chains, this beta chain is an off-target read, and its abundance has little meaning. V and J are TRBV27 and TRBJ1-4; 9 bases fit TRBD1. CDR3 length: 16 amino acids. The V gene end was trimmed by 4 bases and the J gene end by 8 bases; junction bases not matched to a gene: 11. Germline V gene sequence: CDR1 MNHEY, CDR2 SMNVEV (reference sequence). CDR3 nucleotides: TGTGCCAGCAGTTCCGAGGGACAGGGAAGGAAAGAAAAACTGTTTTTT. This codes for CASSSEGQGRKEKLFF.

In its sample, this clonotype ranks as large. This beta chain represents an off-target read in a library built for alpha chains; its size is of limited meaning. This chain joins TRBV11-2 and TRBJ2-1; no clear D. This CDR3 has 11 residues. Germline V gene data show CDR1 as SGHAT and CDR2 as FQNNGV. With 5 bases removed from V and 11 bases from J, the gap between germline ends came to 10 bases. The CDR3 DNA sequence: TGTGCCAGCAGCCTTTCAAGGAAGCAGTTCTTC. Translation: CASSLSRKQFF.

By proportion, this clonotype is medium-sized (0.01 to 0.1%). Because the library targeted alpha chains, this beta chain is an off-target read whose size means little. The J gene is TRBJ1-2, the V gene TRBV11-2, with 8 bases fitting TRBD1. V lost 5 bases and J lost 8; bases outside the gene matches: 7. From germline, CDR1 is SGHAT and CDR2 FQNNGV. This CDR3 comprises 13 residues. The CDR3 loop is CASSPRGRRGYTF. In DNA form, the CDR3 reads TGTGCCAGCAGCCCCAGGGGGCGGCGAGGCTACACCTTC.

In this sample, this clonotype is large. Being off target in a library aimed at alpha chains, this beta chain has a size of little meaning. V and J are TRBV6-6 and TRBJ1-4; TRBD1 might be the D (5 bases). From germline, CDR1 is MNHNY and CDR2 SVGAGI (reference sequence). V was cut by 5 bases and J by 7 bases, with 14 bases left in between. This CDR3 is built from 14 residues. CDR3 nucleotide sequence: TGTGCCAGCAGTCCCCGGGACTGGACTGAAAAACTGTTTTTT. Its protein product is CASSPRDWTEKLFF.

This clonotype qualifies as medium-sized. Being off target in a library aimed at alpha chains, this beta chain has a size of little meaning. The rearrangement joins TRBV20-1 to TRBJ2-3; perhaps TRBD1 as D (6 bases). With 3 bases removed from V and 1 base from J, the gap between germline ends came to 14 bases. The length of the CDR3 is 15 residues. The V gene's germline CDR1 is DFQATT and CDR2 SNEGSKA (reference sequence). In DNA, the CDR3 is TGCAGTGCTAGTAATCAGGGGTTGGGCACAGATACGCAGTATTTT. Its protein is CSASNQGLGTDTQYF.

Concerning this clonotype: In a library made to pick up alpha chains, this beta chain is a stray read with a size that means little. The J gene is TRBJ2-7, the V gene TRBV11-2; D perhaps matches TRBD2 (6 bases). The germline V and J ends were trimmed by 5 bases and 0 bases, with 14 bases remaining between them. This CDR3 contains 15 residues. The V gene's germline CDR1 is SGHAT and CDR2 FQNNGV. CDR3 DNA: TGTGCCAGCAGCCAGGGCGGGGCTCCCTCCTACGAGCAGTACTTC. It codes for CASSQGGAPSYEQYF.

This clonotype was observed a handful of times. This beta chain appears as a stray read in a library generated for alpha chains; its size is not informative. The rearrangement joins TRBV12-3 or TRBV12-4 to TRBJ1-5; D is possibly TRBD1 (6 bases). V was pared by 4 bases and J by 5 bases, with 15 bases between. This CDR3 comprises 15 residues. Written as DNA, the CDR3 is TGTGCCAGCAGTTGGCGTGGGGGCGGGGATCAGCCCCAGCATTTT. This gives the protein CASSWRGGGDQPQHF.

This clonotype rates as medium-sized. This beta chain slipped into a library made for alpha chains as a stray read, so its size is not meaningful. The rearrangement joins TRBV5-1 to TRBJ2-1; 9 bases fit TRBD2. The CDR3 is 14 amino acids. Germline CDR1 reads SGHRS; CDR2 reads YFSETQ. V trimming: 6 bases; J trimming: 5 bases; junction bases outside the gene matches: 6. The chain's CDR3 is CASTPSGANNEQFF. The CDR3 nucleotides are TGCGCCAGCACCCCTAGCGGGGCCAACAATGAGCAGTTCTTC. Together with reference TRBV5-1 and TRBJ2-1, the CDR3 gives the full variable domain: KAGVTQTPRYLIKTRGQQVTLSCSPISGHRSVSWYQQTPGQGLQFLFEYFSETQRNKGNFPGRFSGRQFSNSRSEMNVSTLELGDSALYLCASTPSGANNEQFFGPGTRLTVL.